This entry lists 15 T cell receptor beta chains sequenced from one sample in a study of cytomegalovirus exposure and HLA in healthy donors. The protocol was immunoSEQ multiplex PCR, while the TCRdb copy is restricted to in-frame clones and leaves out a portion. There are 100,000 to 150,000 clones in the sample; about 91% occur only once, and around 1.1% lies in the top ten. The sequenced material came from PBMCs. These receptors were taken from a woman between 18 and 29 years old in good health and CMV-seronegative.

V and J are TRBV7-7 and TRBJ2-1; perhaps TRBD1 as D (5 bases). The CDR3 is 13 residues long. Trimming removed 5 bases from V and 9 bases from J, with 14 bases in between. Looked up from germline, CDR1 is SSHAT and CDR2 is FNYEAQ (reference sequence). As DNA, the CDR3 is TGTGCCAGCAGCCACGACAGTTTTGCTGAGCAGTTCTTC. Its protein product is CASSHDSFAEQFF.

The chain uses TRBV5-1 and TRBJ1-1; D not certain. This CDR3 is 12 amino acids long. Germline lookup yields CDR1 SGHRS and CDR2 YFSETQ. The CDR3 sequence: CASQESGTEAFF. CDR3 bases: TGCGCTTCCCAAGAGTCGGGCACTGAAGCTTTCTTT. The variable domain in full, with the rest retrieved from reference TRBV5-1 and TRBJ1-1, is KAGVTQTPRYLIKTRGQQVTLSCSPISGHRSVSWYQQTPGQGLQFLFEYFSETQRNKGNFPGRFSGRQFSNSRSEMNVSTLELGDSALYLCASQESGTEAFFGQGTRLTVV.

The J gene is TRBJ1-1, the V gene TRBV5-1; 7 bases line up with TRBD1. From germline, CDR1 is SGHRS and CDR2 YFSETQ. Germline trimming cut 3 bases from V and 1 base from J; bases unmatched to any gene: 12. The CDR3 contains 17 residues. The CDR3 is CASSWGLTGKGNTEAFF. The CDR3 bases are TGCGCCAGCAGCTGGGGACTGACAGGGAAGGGGAACACTGAAGCTTTCTTT. The full variable domain, with the rest looked up from reference TRBV5-1 and TRBJ1-1, is KAGVTQTPRYLIKTRGQQVTLSCSPISGHRSVSWYQQTPGQGLQFLFEYFSETQRNKGNFPGRFSGRQFSNSRSEMNVSTLELGDSALYLCASSWGLTGKGNTEAFFGQGTRLTVV.

CDR3 region: CASSFSGGGEQYV. The CDR3, as DNA: TGTGCCAGCAGTTTTAGCGGGGGGGGCGAGCAGTACGTC. The chain uses TRBV27 and TRBJ2-7; 11 nucleotides match TRBD2. The CDR3 has 13 amino acids. Germline V gene lookup returns CDR1 MNHEY and CDR2 SMNVEV (reference sequence). The junction had 1 base not matched to a gene; V was cut back by 3 bases and J by 6 bases.

This chain uses TRBV5-5 with TRBJ1-4; 8 nucleotides match TRBD1. CDR3 length: 14 residues. The V gene's germline CDR1 is SGHKS and CDR2 YYEKEE (reference sequence). The J segment lost 8 bases and the V segment lost 4 bases, leaving 7 bases of the junction unmatched. The CDR3 DNA sequence: TGTGCCAGCAGCACCGGACAGGGACAGGAAAAACTGTTTTTT. Amino acids: CASSTGQGQEKLFF.

This clone showed up just once. The V gene is TRBV6-5, the J gene TRBJ2-2, with D possibly being TRBD1 (6 bases). V lost 5 bases and J lost 6, with 13 bases in between. Germline CDR1 is MNHEY and CDR2 is SVGAGI. The CDR3 is 14 residues long. The CDR3 nucleotides are TGTGCCAGCAGTATGCAGGGGTTGTCCGGGGAGCTGTTTTTT. It specifies CASSMQGLSGELFF.

The rearrangement links TRBV7-2 to TRBJ1-2; D is perhaps TRBD1 (5 bases). The length of the CDR3 is 13 residues. Germline V gives CDR1 SGHTA, CDR2 FQGNSA. Trimming shortened V by 5 bases and J by 5 bases, and 12 bases separated the two germline ends. CDR3 bases: TGTGCCAGCAGCCAAGACAGACGATATGGCTACACCTTC. It is translated as CASSQDRRYGYTF.

This chain links TRBV10-1 with TRBJ2-1, with D perhaps TRBD1 (5 bases). This CDR3 is built from 15 residues. Trimming removed 3 bases from V and 4 bases from J, with 13 bases in between. Germline lookup yields CDR1 WNHNN and CDR2 SYGVQD (reference sequence). The CDR3 region has the DNA TGCGCCAGCAGTGACCTAACAGGCCTGTACAATGAGCAGTTCTTC. It translates to CASSDLTGLYNEQFF.

The gene calls are TRBV29-1 and TRBJ1-5; the match to TRBD1 covers 10 bases. Germline-derived CDR1 and CDR2 are SQVTM and ANQGSEA. Trimming took 7 bases from V and 6 from J; bases not matched to a gene: 9. This CDR3 is 14 amino acids long. Here the CDR3 DNA reads TGCAGCGCCTCTGCGGACAGGGGGTCTCAGCCCCAGCATTTT. It specifies CSASADRGSQPQHF.

This chain connects TRBV11-2 to TRBJ1-2; no definite D call. Germline values: CDR1 SGHAT, CDR2 FQNNGV. V gave up 1 base and J gave up 3 bases, with 12 bases separating them. The CDR3 runs 15 residues. The CDR3 region has the DNA TGTGCCAGCAGCTTAGGGGCAGGCCGTGACTATGGCTACACCTTC. Protein product: CASSLGAGRDYGYTF.

This CDR3 reads CASSSDRGSNQPQHF. CDR3 DNA: TGTGCCAGCAGTTCGGACAGGGGGAGCAATCAGCCCCAGCATTTT. The J gene is TRBJ1-5, the V gene TRBV2; 10 nucleotides line up with TRBD1. The junction had 2 bases not matched to a gene; V was cut back by 5 bases and J by 1 base. Per germline, CDR1 SNHLY and CDR2 FYNNEI. The CDR3 loop spans 15 amino acids.

V gene TRBV7-8 combines with J gene TRBJ2-4, with TRBD1 matching over 11 bases. CDR3 length equals 16 residues. CDR1 is SGHVS and CDR2 is FQNEAQ in the germline V gene. V dropped 2 bases and J dropped 8; count of bases not matched to a gene: 8. CDR3 amino acids: CASSLYPGTGGYIQYF. The CDR3 bases are TGTGCCAGCAGCTTATACCCCGGGACAGGGGGTTACATTCAGTACTTC. The full variable domain, with the rest looked up from reference TRBV7-8 and TRBJ2-4, is GAGVSQSPRYKVAKRGQDVALRCDPISGHVSLFWYQQALGQGPEFLTYFQNEAQLDKSGLPSDRFFAERPEGSVSTLKIQRTQQEDSAVYLCASSLYPGTGGYIQYFGAGTRLSVL.

CDR3 residues: CASSFTGASGRDTDTQYF. DNA of the CDR3: TGTGCCAGCTCCTTTACGGGGGCTAGCGGGAGAGACACAGATACGCAGTATTTT. J is TRBJ2-3 and V is TRBV18; 10 bases are a match to TRBD2. The CDR3 consists of 18 residues. The germline gives CDR1 KGHSH, CDR2 LQKENI. The junction had 14 bases not matched to a gene; V was cut back by 6 bases and J by 2 bases.

This clone was found once. In DNA form, the CDR3 reads TGTGCCAGCAGTGGCGGGACAGTAGGCTACGAGCAGTACGTC. Translating it yields CASSGGTVGYEQYV. The V gene is TRBV6-1, the J gene TRBJ2-7; a weak D match, TRBD1 (7 bases). The CDR3 spans 14 residues. V lost 4 bases and J lost 3, with 13 bases in between. Germline loops: CDR1 MNHNS, CDR2 SASEGT.

This clone was detected once. This rearrangement joins TRBV30 to TRBJ1-2; unclear D gene. Germline-derived CDR1 and CDR2 are GTSNPN and SVGIG (reference sequence). CDR3 length: 10 amino acids. Trimming pared 6 bases from V and 4 bases from J, leaving 6 bases between. CDR3 nucleotide sequence: TGTGCCTGCCATGTCTATGGCTACACCTTC. Translating it yields CACHVYGYTF.